This TCR beta chain derives from a study of cytotoxic CD8 clonotypes in ibrutinib-treated CLL. The study, taken as a whole, reports: Exceeding age-matched healthy donors, baseline clonality also tracked the counts of circulating CD8+ T cells.

Using immunoSEQ multiplex PCR, the repertoire was profiled, and TCRdb retains in-frame clones only, with some absent. This table holds roughly 50,000 clones, roughly three fifths found once. Regarding this clone: The target antigen is unknown.

Sequenced here: PBMCs, sampled after 24 months of ibrutinib treatment. This TCR was sampled from a human donor with chronic lymphocytic leukemia.

CDR3 nucleotide sequence: TGTGCCAGCAGGATGGTTGGAGGGGGCACCGGGGAGCTGTTTTTT. As protein: CASRMVGGGTGELFF. The chain carries TRBV27 and TRBJ2-2; D tentatively fits TRBD1 or TRBD2 (6 bases each). CDR1 and CDR2 (germline): MNHEY, SMNVEV (reference sequence). The CDR3 sequence is 15 residues long. Trimming took 6 bases from V and 4 from J, leaving 15 bases between them.